The 14 T cell receptor beta chains reported below all come from one sample, sequenced in a study of blood T cell repertoires in COVID-19. Libraries were prepared by immunoSEQ multiplex PCR; TCRdb keeps only in-frame clonotypes and omits some of them. The sample consists of 200,000 to 250,000 clones, roughly 85% of them appearing once. Material: PBMCs or T cells enriched from blood (not recorded which). The receptors were gathered from a woman between 40 and 50 years old with acute COVID-19.

The chain employs TRBV2 and TRBJ2-7; weak D call: TRBD1 (6 bases). The germline gives CDR1 SNHLY, CDR2 FYNNEI. The V end was cut by 6 bases, the J end by 2 bases, with 20 bases between. The CDR3 contains 16 residues. As DNA, the CDR3 is TGTGCCAGCAGCGGGCACAGCCACAGGGAAACCTACGAGCAGTACGTC. This codes for CASSGHSHRETYEQYV.

The chain joins TRBV7-2 to TRBJ1-1; weak D call: TRBD1 (5 bases). The CDR3 spans 13 residues. In germline, CDR1 is SGHTA, CDR2 FQGNSA. Trimming stripped 1 base from V and 10 bases from J, with 13 bases between. CDR3 sequence reads: CASSLDLAGGAFF. Here the CDR3 DNA reads TGTGCCAGCAGCTTAGACCTAGCCGGGGGAGCTTTCTTT.

This rearrangement joins TRBV6-5 to TRBJ2-6; D remains ambiguous. V lost 0 bases, J lost 4 bases, and 10 bases lay in between. The CDR3 is made up of 16 amino acids. The V gene's germline CDR1 is MNHEY and CDR2 SVGAGI. CDR3 protein: CASSYSPGAGANVLTF. For the CDR3, the DNA is TGTGCCAGCAGTTACTCCCCAGGTGCAGGGGCCAACGTCCTGACTTTC.

The V call is TRBV7-6, the J call TRBJ2-3; 11 nucleotides align to TRBD2. Germline CDR1 SGHVS, CDR2 FNYEAQ. This CDR3 has 16 amino acids. V dropped 5 bases and J dropped 0; count of bases not matched to a gene: 4. CDR3: CASSLRTSGSTDTQYF. The CDR3 DNA is TGTGCCAGCAGCCTCCGGACTAGCGGGAGCACAGATACGCAGTATTTT.

V is TRBV18 and J is TRBJ1-2, with D possibly TRBD1 on 6 matching bases. Between the trimmed V and J ends, which lost 6 bases and 6 bases, there was a span of 17 bases. Germline assignment: CDR1 KGHSH and CDR2 LQKENI. CDR3 size: 14 residues. CDR3 region: CASSGTQGRDGYTF. CDR3 coding DNA: TGTGCCAGCTCCGGAACCCAGGGGCGGGATGGCTACACCTTC.

As DNA, the CDR3 is TGCGCCAGCAGCTTGCCCTCGGGACAGTCCGTTTACACCTTC. Protein product: CASSLPSGQSVYTF. The chain joins TRBV5-1 to TRBJ1-2; 7 bases are shared with TRBD1. The CDR3 consists of 14 residues. The germline gives CDR1 SGHRS, CDR2 YFSETQ. Trimming removed 1 base from V and 11 bases from J; junction bases left unmatched: 11. The full variable domain, its missing parts supplied by reference TRBV5-1 and TRBJ1-2, is KAGVTQTPRYLIKTRGQQVTLSCSPISGHRSVSWYQQTPGQGLQFLFEYFSETQRNKGNFPGRFSGRQFSNSRSEMNVSTLELGDSALYLCASSLPSGQSVYTFGSGTRLTVV.

This clone appeared a few times. The V call is TRBV6-4, the J call TRBJ1-6; 7 bases are a match to TRBD1. The CDR3 extends over 14 amino acids. Germline trimming cut 4 bases from V and 3 bases from J; bases unmatched to any gene: 0. Looked up from germline, CDR1 is MRHNA and CDR2 is SNTAGT. The CDR3 protein is CASSGDSYNSPLHF. In DNA, the CDR3 is TGTGCCAGCAGTGGGGACAGCTATAATTCACCCCTCCACTTT.

The chain has TRBV19 and TRBJ1-2, with 8 bases matching TRBD1. The V segment lost 4 bases and the J segment 0 bases; nucleotides outside the gene matches: 13. The CDR3 sequence is 18 residues long. The V gene's germline CDR1 is LNHDA and CDR2 SQIVND (reference sequence). Written as DNA, the CDR3 is TGTGCCAGTAGTACCTATACCGGGACAGGAGAACCTAACTATGGCTACACCTTC. Translation gives CASSTYTGTGEPNYGYTF.

The chain carries TRBV4-3 and TRBJ1-2; D remains unclear. Germline assignment: CDR1 LGHNA and CDR2 YSLEER. The ends were cut back, 1 base at V and 6 bases at J, with 18 bases in the middle. This CDR3 has 16 amino acids. CDR3 amino acids: CASSQVAQRVYDGYTF. CDR3 sequence (DNA): TGCGCCAGCAGCCAAGTAGCCCAGAGGGTTTACGATGGCTACACCTTC.

This clone was detected only once. This rearrangement joins TRBV18 to TRBJ2-5; D is possibly TRBD2 (5 bases). The CDR3 has 14 residues. Trimming removed 6 bases at V and 4 bases at J, with 15 bases between. CDR1 is KGHSH and CDR2 is LQKENI in the germline V gene. CDR3 nucleotide sequence: TGTGCCAGCTCCCAGGACCGGGATGCAGAGACCCAGTACTTC. Translated, it gives CASSQDRDAETQYF.

This chain uses TRBV29-1 with TRBJ1-1, with D possibly being TRBD1 (5 bases). V was clipped by 2 bases and J by 1 base, with 14 bases between them. This CDR3 region has 15 residues. Germline CDR1 and CDR2: SQVTM and ANQGSEA. The CDR3 loop reads CSVESRGSRNTEAFF. CDR3 nucleotides: TGCAGCGTTGAATCTCGGGGGAGTAGGAACACTGAAGCTTTCTTT. Looking up the rest from reference TRBV29-1 and TRBJ1-1 gives the full variable domain: SAVISQKPSRDICQRGTSLTIQCQVDSQVTMMFWYRQQPGQSLTLIATANQGSEATYESGFVIDKFPISRPNLTFSTLTVSNMSPEDSSIYLCSVESRGSRNTEAFFGQGTRLTVV.

The chain has TRBV29-1 and TRBJ1-1; tentatively, D is TRBD1 (6 bases). The CDR3 runs to 16 residues. CDR1 and CDR2 (germline): SQVTM, ANQGSEA. V lost 2 bases to trimming and J lost 1 base, with 17 bases between them. As DNA, the CDR3 is TGCAGCGTTGAAATGACAGGCTTCTACTCGAACACTGAAGCTTTCTTT. It yields the protein CSVEMTGFYSNTEAFF.

The V call is TRBV19, the J call TRBJ1-5; possible D gene TRBD1, 5 bases. Trimming removed 7 bases at V and 7 bases at J, with 17 bases between. The CDR3 is made up of 14 amino acids. Per the germline V gene, CDR1 is LNHDA and CDR2 is SQIVND (reference sequence). The CDR3 region is CASMVVGSGQPQHF. The CDR3 region has the DNA TGTGCCAGTATGGTCGTGGGTTCAGGGCAGCCCCAGCATTTT.

V gene TRBV7-8 combines with J gene TRBJ2-1; D is possibly TRBD2 (5 bases). There are 18 residues in the CDR3. The germline gives CDR1 SGHVS, CDR2 FQNEAQ. Trimming stripped 0 bases from V and 4 bases from J, with 19 bases between. The CDR3 DNA sequence: TGTGCCAGCAGCTTAGCTTCGGAGGAGTTACTAATTTACAATGAGCAGTTCTTC. Protein product: CASSLASEELLIYNEQFF.